The next 29 T cell receptor beta chains were all read from a single sample in a study of cytomegalovirus exposure and HLA in healthy donors (dated by TCRdb to 2016 to 2017). Receptor libraries were prepared by the immunoSEQ multiplex PCR assay. The multiplex PCR relied on a mix of 60 forward primers for TCR Vbeta segments and 13 reverse primers for TCR Jbeta segments. Not all clones reach the TCRdb copy of this immuneACCESS table, which keeps in-frame sequences only. Checked studies attribute under half of the gap to unresolved V genes and leave the rest unexplained. The sample data list around 84,000 clones, and around 77% of these were observed just once. More than 2.5% of the sample is taken by the ten largest. The sample taken for sequencing was PBMCs. The receptor source for this set is a man in his fifties in good health and CMV-seronegative.

The rearrangement uses TRBV13 and TRBJ1-2; weak D call: TRBD1 (5 bases). Trimming stripped 3 bases from V and 3 bases from J, with 17 bases between. CDR3 length equals 16 residues. Germline CDR1 is PRHDT and CDR2 is FYEKMQ (reference sequence). CDR3 nucleotide sequence: TGTGCCAGCAGCTTTCAAGCGGGACCTGGGCACTATGGCTACACCTTC. Translating gives CASSFQAGPGHYGYTF.

The rearrangement uses TRBV27 and TRBJ2-7, with 8 positions matching TRBD1. This CDR3 comprises 12 residues. Per the germline V gene, CDR1 is MNHEY and CDR2 is SMNVEV (reference sequence). The V and J ends lost 6 bases and 3 bases, in that order; junction bases with no gene match: 1. The CDR3 DNA is TGTGCCAGCAGGGGACAGGACTACGAGCAGTACTTC. Translating it yields CASRGQDYEQYF.

A word on this clone: Other DNA sequences of this sample code for an identical CDR3. The chain has TRBV13 and TRBJ1-3; D gene ambiguous. CDR3 length: 15 residues. V lost 1 base to trimming and J lost 0 bases, with 7 bases between them. Germline V gives CDR1 PRHDT, CDR2 FYEKMQ (reference sequence). This chain's CDR3 is CASSLASGSGNTIYF. The CDR3 DNA follows: TGTGCCAGCAGCTTAGCCAGCGGCTCTGGAAACACCATATATTTT.

The chain is built from TRBV4-1 and TRBJ1-6; D possibly corresponds to TRBD1 (5 bases). V lost 4 bases and J lost 8, with 21 bases in between. Germline CDR1 reads MGHRA; CDR2 reads YSYEKL. This CDR3 comprises 17 residues. This CDR3 reads CASSLREAGRADSPLHF. The CDR3 DNA reads as TGCGCCAGCAGCCTTAGGGAGGCCGGCAGGGCGGATTCACCCCTCCACTTT.

The V gene is TRBV4-2, the J gene TRBJ1-2, with 8 bases matching TRBD1. Germline-derived CDR1 and CDR2 are LGHNA and YNFKEQ. Unmatched junction bases numbered 11, after V lost 5 bases and J lost 6 bases. The CDR3 extends over 15 amino acids. The CDR3 loop reads CASSAKGRTGNGYTF. The CDR3 DNA follows: TGTGCCAGCAGCGCTAAAGGGAGGACAGGGAATGGCTACACCTTC.

The chain combines TRBV10-3 with TRBJ1-5; possibly TRBD1 for D (6 bases). Germline V gives CDR1 ENHRY, CDR2 SYGVKD. The CDR3 loop spans 14 amino acids. The V end lost 3 bases, the J end lost 3 bases, and 9 bases lay between the germline ends. The CDR3 bases are TGTGCCATCAGTGAAGGACAGCTCAATCAGCCCCAGCATTTT. Its translation is CAISEGQLNQPQHF.

This sequence joins TRBV5-1 and TRBJ2-2; 10 positions agree with TRBD1. The CDR3 length is 15 residues. Trimming removed 5 bases from V and 3 bases from J; junction bases left unmatched: 4. The germline V gene has CDR1 SGHRS and CDR2 YFSETQ. The CDR3 nucleotides read TGCGCCAGCAGAGGACAGGGGGGGGACACCGGGGAGCTGTTTTTT. Its protein is CASRGQGGDTGELFF.

J is TRBJ2-7 and V is TRBV6-5, with D tentatively TRBD1 (6 bases). Trimming pared 6 bases from V and 2 bases from J, leaving 14 bases between. This CDR3 has 14 amino acids. Germline CDR1 MNHEY, CDR2 SVGAGI. The CDR3 nucleotides are TGTGCCAGCAGGACCCGACAGGATACCTACGAGCAGTACTTC. Amino acids: CASRTRQDTYEQYF.

The CDR3 nucleotides read TGTGCCAGCAGCTTGAGCGGGACAGGGTTGACAGATACGCAGTATTTT. Translated, it gives CASSLSGTGLTDTQYF. V usage is TRBV5-6 and J usage is TRBJ2-3, with TRBD1 matching over 9 bases. The CDR3 has 16 residues. The germline V gene has CDR1 SGHDT and CDR2 YYEEEE. The V and J ends lost 1 base and 3 bases, in that order; junction bases with no gene match: 6.

This clone was seen a handful of times. The rearrangement uses TRBV6-5 and TRBJ2-7; TRBD2 aligns across 7 bases. The trim removed 4 bases at V and 2 bases at J, leaving 5 bases unmatched. The length of the CDR3 is 14 residues. Germline values: CDR1 MNHEY, CDR2 SVGAGI. The CDR3 DNA reads as TGTGCCAGCAGTTTCCAGCGGGAAACCTACGAGCAGTACTTC. Translating it yields CASSFQRETYEQYF.

This chain uses TRBV6-1 with TRBJ2-7, with 9 bases identical to TRBD1. After removal of 6 bases from V and 4 bases from J, the junction contained 10 bases not matched to a gene. The CDR3 consists of 15 residues. Per the germline V gene, CDR1 is MNHNS and CDR2 is SASEGT. The chain's CDR3 is CASSALDRGGYEQYF. The CDR3 DNA reads as TGTGCCAGCAGCGCGTTGGACAGGGGAGGTTACGAGCAGTACTTC.

This clone was observed a handful of times. The V and J genes are TRBV4-1 and TRBJ2-3; 9 bases are shared with TRBD2. V trimming: 6 bases; J trimming: 1 base; junction bases outside the gene matches: 5. Germline loops: CDR1 MGHRA, CDR2 YSYEKL. The CDR3 is made up of 15 amino acids. DNA for the CDR3: TGCGCCAGCAGTCAGAAGCGGGGGGGCACAGATACGCAGTATTTT. Its translation is CASSQKRGGTDTQYF.

This clone was counted between two and nine times. The chain's CDR3 is CASSFSQETQYF. The CDR3 coding sequence is TGTGCCAGCAGCTTCTCCCAAGAGACCCAGTACTTC. The V call is TRBV7-9, the J call TRBJ2-5; D unclear. The germline V gene has CDR1 SEHNR and CDR2 FQNEAQ (reference sequence). V lost 3 bases, J lost 1 base, and 3 bases lay in between. The CDR3 sequence is 12 residues long.

V usage is TRBV29-1 and J usage is TRBJ1-1, with D possibly being TRBD1 (5 bases). The CDR3 covers 12 residues. Trimming pared 4 bases from V and 5 bases from J, leaving 11 bases between. Germline CDR1 reads SQVTM; CDR2 reads ANQGSEA. The CDR3 reads CSVGPGRTEAFF. The CDR3 DNA follows: TGCAGCGTTGGACCAGGGCGGACTGAAGCTTTCTTT.

The chain combines TRBV19 with TRBJ1-2; possibly TRBD1 for D (6 bases). CDR1 is LNHDA and CDR2 is SQIVND in the germline V gene (reference sequence). This CDR3 has 15 amino acids. V was pared by 5 bases and J by 3 bases, with 16 bases between. CDR3: CASSSQGWKDYGYTF. CDR3 sequence (DNA): TGTGCCAGTAGTTCGCAGGGGTGGAAGGACTATGGCTACACCTTC.

The V gene is TRBV30, the J gene TRBJ2-1; 10 positions match TRBD2. Germline V CDR1 and CDR2: GTSNPN, SVGIG (reference sequence). The length of the CDR3 is 15 residues. V trimming: 4 bases; J trimming: 1 base; junction bases outside the gene matches: 4. The CDR3 sequence is CAWIPSGGSYNEQFF. The CDR3 DNA sequence: TGTGCCTGGATTCCTAGCGGGGGATCCTACAATGAGCAGTTCTTC.

This chain links TRBV10-2 with TRBJ1-2; the D is unclear. Germline V gene data show CDR1 as WSHSY and CDR2 as SAAADI. The CDR3 totals 13 residues. Between the trimmed V and J ends, which lost 0 bases and 4 bases, there was a span of 6 bases. CDR3 DNA sequence: TGCGCCAGCAGTGAGTCTAGCTCCTATGGCTACACCTTC. Translated, it gives CASSESSSYGYTF.

The chain combines TRBV4-2 with TRBJ2-7; 10 nucleotides agree with TRBD2. Germline loops: CDR1 LGHNA, CDR2 YNFKEQ. The CDR3 is 16 residues long. Trimming took 1 base from V and 6 from J; bases not matched to a gene: 9. The CDR3 DNA follows: TGTGCCAGCAGCCAAGCTTTCGCTAGCGGGGGAATCGAGCAGTACTTC. Translated, it gives CASSQAFASGGIEQYF.

For the CDR3, the DNA is TGTGCCAGTAGTACAGGGGGCAAAGCCGATACGCAGTATTTT. Translation gives CASSTGGKADTQYF. The chain joins TRBV19 to TRBJ2-3, with 8 positions matching TRBD1. Losses at the gene ends were 4 bases for V and 6 bases for J; bases not matched to a gene: 6. The germline gives CDR1 LNHDA, CDR2 SQIVND (reference sequence). This CDR3 has 14 residues.

The chain recombines TRBV19 with TRBJ1-4; D ambiguous. The CDR3 has 15 amino acids. V was cut by 7 bases and J by 2 bases, with 14 bases left in between. The germline gives CDR1 LNHDA, CDR2 SQIVND (reference sequence). The CDR3 loop is CASNFRTGTNEKLFF. The CDR3 DNA follows: TGTGCCAGTAATTTCCGGACGGGGACTAATGAAAAACTGTTTTTT.

This clone was counted only a few times. The chain is built from TRBV5-6 and TRBJ2-7; a weak D match, TRBD1 (6 bases). This CDR3 spans 14 amino acids. CDR1 and CDR2 from the germline V gene are SGHDT and YYEEEE. Deletions cut 4 bases from V and 7 bases from J, with 18 bases between. The CDR3 spells CASSPVMGATEQYF. As DNA, the CDR3 is TGTGCCAGCAGCCCGGTCATGGGGGCAACTGAGCAGTACTTC. The full variable domain, rest sourced from reference TRBV5-6 and TRBJ2-7, is DAGVTQSPTHLIKTRGQQVTLRCSPKSGHDTVSWYQQALGQGPQFIFQYYEEEERQRGNFPDRFSGHQFPNYSSELNVNALLLGDSALYLCASSPVMGATEQYFGPGTRLTVT.

With regard to this clone: The junction does not match germline at one end; this may be a read error. The identical CDR3 is also encoded by other nucleotide sequences in the sample. The V gene is TRBV6-5, the J gene TRBJ1-2; TRBD1 matches at 9 bases. Germline CDR1 is MNHEY and CDR2 is SVGAGI. CDR3 length: 14 residues. The DNA for the CDR3 is TGTGCTAGCAGTTACCCGGGACAGGGCGATGGCTACACCTTC. Protein product: CASSYPGQGDGYTF.

J is TRBJ1-1 and V is TRBV30; 9 positions match TRBD1. CDR3 length equals 14 residues. Per germline, CDR1 GTSNPN and CDR2 SVGIG (reference sequence). The V gene end was trimmed by 6 bases and the J gene end by 5 bases; junction bases not matched to a gene: 10. The CDR3 DNA reads as TGTGCCTGTCTCGGACAGGGGCAAGGGACTGAAGCTTTCTTT. It translates to CACLGQGQGTEAFF.

V usage is TRBV28 and J usage is TRBJ2-7; perhaps TRBD1 as D (5 bases). The CDR3 totals 13 residues. Germline CDR1 reads MDHEN; CDR2 reads SYDVKM. Trimming shortened V by 4 bases and J by 6 bases, and 13 bases separated the two germline ends. CDR3 bases: TGTGCCAGCAGTTCCCTCGGCAGGGTCGAGCAGTACTTC. Amino acid sequence: CASSSLGRVEQYF. Full variable domain (missing parts from reference TRBV28 and TRBJ2-7): DVKVTQSSRYLVKRTGEKVFLECVQDMDHENMFWYRQDPGLGLRLIYFSYDVKMKEKGDIPEGYSVSREKKERFSLILESASTNQTSMYLCASSSLGRVEQYFGPGTRLTVT.

The rearrangement joins TRBV28 to TRBJ1-2, with a tentative D call TRBD1 (5 bases). Trimming removed 4 bases from V and 7 bases from J, with 10 bases in between. CDR3 size: 12 residues. Germline CDR1 MDHEN, CDR2 SYDVKM. CDR3: CASSSQGGGYTF. The CDR3 bases are TGTGCCAGCAGTTCTCAGGGAGGTGGCTACACCTTC.

This sequence joins TRBV9 and TRBJ2-3; D is ambiguous. The germline V gene has CDR1 SGDLS and CDR2 YYNGEE. The CDR3 covers 16 residues. Trimming took off 0 bases at V and 2 bases at J, with 13 bases between the two ends. The CDR3 region has the DNA TGTGCCAGCAGCGTAGGTAGAACTACGTACACAGATACGCAGTATTTT. It encodes CASSVGRTTYTDTQYF.

The table lists this clone with a count of one. The chain is built from TRBV2 and TRBJ2-7; 8 bases fit TRBD1. CDR1 and CDR2 from the germline V gene are SNHLY and FYNNEI. This CDR3 comprises 15 residues. V was pared by 2 bases and J by 0 bases, with 3 bases of the junction left unmatched. This CDR3 reads CASSERDRSSYEQYF. CDR3 nucleotides: TGTGCCAGCAGTGAAAGGGACAGGAGCTCCTACGAGCAGTACTTC.

CDR3: CAWSRYGELFF. DNA for the CDR3: TGTGCCTGGAGCAGGTACGGGGAGCTGTTTTTT. The rearrangement uses TRBV30 and TRBJ2-2; the D is unclear. The CDR3 runs 11 residues. V lost 3 bases, J lost 7 bases, and 6 bases lay in between. The germline CDR1 and CDR2 sequences are GTSNPN and SVGIG (reference sequence).

Only a few counts were recorded for this clone. V gene TRBV6-1 combines with J gene TRBJ1-3; D is unclear. With 1 base removed from V and 0 bases from J, the gap between germline ends came to 7 bases. This CDR3 contains 15 residues. Germline lookup yields CDR1 MNHNS and CDR2 SASEGT. CDR3 sequence: CASSEVQLSGNTIYF. The CDR3 DNA reads TGTGCCAGCAGTGAAGTACAGCTCTCTGGAAACACCATATATTTT.